Below are 28 T cell receptor beta chains sequenced from a single sample in a study of CD8+ T cells in alopecia areata. The treatment here: oral pan-JAK inhibitor, 5-10 mg twice daily. Reverse transcribed after extraction, RNA yielded cDNA as the sequencing template. Repertoires were generated with immunoSEQ multiplex PCR, while TCRdb's copy carries only in-frame clones and drops some. The data show approximately 210,000 clones, 66% seen once. Material: CD4+ T cells sorted from blood, obtained at approximately week 42, from a patient treated with tofacitinib. The receptors shown here come from a human donor with alopecia areata.

The V gene is TRBV4-3, the J gene TRBJ2-5; tentative D call: TRBD1 (5 bases). Germline V CDR1 and CDR2: LGHNA, YSLEER. This CDR3 region has 14 residues. With 0 bases removed from V and 6 bases from J, the gap between germline ends came to 11 bases. The CDR3 is CASSQDHTGQTQYF. The CDR3 coding sequence is TGCGCCAGCAGCCAAGATCATACAGGACAGACCCAGTACTTC.

This clone is a singleton in its sample. This rearrangement joins TRBV7-3 to TRBJ1-1, with TRBD1 as a possible D gene (6 bases). This CDR3 comprises 13 residues. Germline V CDR1 and CDR2: SGHTA, FQGTGA. Between the trimmed V and J ends, which lost 5 bases and 1 base, there was a span of 8 bases. The CDR3 region is CASSADRNTEAFF. The CDR3 coding sequence is TGTGCCAGCAGCGCGGACAGGAACACTGAAGCTTTCTTT.

The V call is TRBV30, the J call TRBJ2-3, with 12 bases identical to TRBD1. Losses at the gene ends were 0 bases for V and 4 bases for J; bases not matched to a gene: 8. The CDR3 is 17 residues long. Germline V gene sequence: CDR1 GTSNPN, CDR2 SVGIG (reference sequence). CDR3 nucleotide sequence: TGTGCCTGGAGTGTCCTAAAGGGACAGGGGGCGGCAGATACGCAGTATTTT. This gives the protein CAWSVLKGQGAADTQYF. The full variable domain, completed using reference TRBV30 and TRBJ2-3, is SQTIHQWPATLVQPVGSPLSLECTVEGTSNPNLYWYRQAAGRGLQLLFYSVGIGQISSEVPQNLSASRPQDRQFILSSKKLLLSDSGFYLCAWSVLKGQGAADTQYFGPGTRLTVL.

This rearrangement joins TRBV6-5 to TRBJ1-2; unclear D gene. CDR3 size: 15 residues. V was shortened by 6 bases and J by 4 bases, with 18 bases between the two germline ends. The germline CDR1 and CDR2 sequences are MNHEY and SVGAGI. Here the CDR3 reads CASRESLRNLYGYTF. CDR3 DNA sequence: TGTGCCAGCAGGGAATCACTCCGAAACCTCTATGGCTACACCTTC.

This clone was observed a single time. V and J are TRBV4-1 and TRBJ2-1; D gene uncertain. Trimming took off 4 bases at V and 8 bases at J, with 24 bases between the two ends. This CDR3 contains 17 residues. CDR1 is MGHRA, CDR2 YSYEKL, per germline. The CDR3 DNA is TGCGCCAGCAGCCGCTCAATTGCCACCATCGAACGGGATGAGCAGTTCTTC. The encoded protein is CASSRSIATIERDEQFF.

The chain joins TRBV11-2 to TRBJ2-1; D call uncertain. Germline CDR1 reads SGHAT; CDR2 reads FQNNGV. The CDR3 loop spans 13 amino acids. The V end was cut by 1 base, the J end by 5 bases, with 6 bases between. In DNA, the CDR3 is TGTGCCAGCAGCTTAGGGATCAACAATGAGCAGTTCTTC. Encoded protein: CASSLGINNEQFF. Together with reference TRBV11-2 and TRBJ2-1, the CDR3 gives the full variable domain: EAGVAQSPRYKIIEKRQSVAFWCNPISGHATLYWYQQILGQGPKLLIQFQNNGVVDDSQLPKDRFSAERLKGVDSTLKIQPAKLEDSAVYLCASSLGINNEQFFGPGTRLTVL.

In this sample, this clone turned up a few times. This chain links TRBV7-2 with TRBJ2-3, with D hard to call. Germline assignment: CDR1 SGHTA and CDR2 FQGNSA. The CDR3 length is 11 residues. Trimming removed 2 bases from V and 5 bases from J, with 2 bases in between. CDR3 nucleotides: TGTGCCAGCAGCTTAATAGATACGCAGTATTTT. Protein sequence: CASSLIDTQYF.

This chain links TRBV29-1 with TRBJ2-1, with 9 bases lining up with TRBD1. The CDR3 covers 13 residues. CDR1 is SQVTM and CDR2 is ANQGSEA in the germline V gene. The V and J ends lost 7 bases and 3 bases, in that order; junction bases with no gene match: 4. The CDR3 loop reads CSGRTGDYNEQFF. CDR3 nucleotides: TGCAGCGGACGGACAGGGGACTACAATGAGCAGTTCTTC.

This clone came up once. The chain uses TRBV20-1 and TRBJ2-7; TRBD1 matches 8 bases. Germline CDR1 and CDR2: DFQATT and SNEGSKA (reference sequence). The V gene end was trimmed by 6 bases and the J gene end by 4 bases; junction bases not matched to a gene: 2. The CDR3 has 11 amino acids. The CDR3 coding sequence is TGCAGTGCCAACAGGGGGTACGAGCAGTACTTC. It translates to CSANRGYEQYF.

The chain carries TRBV29-1 and TRBJ2-7; no reliable D call. V was trimmed by 4 bases and J by 0 bases, leaving 13 bases between them. The CDR3 extends over 14 amino acids. The germline V gene has CDR1 SQVTM and CDR2 ANQGSEA. The DNA for the CDR3 is TGCAGCGTTGTCTCCACAGCTAGCTCCTACGAGCAGTACTTC. It is translated as CSVVSTASSYEQYF.

The sample holds one count of this clone. The gene calls are TRBV25-1 and TRBJ1-3; 7 nucleotides align to TRBD1. V shed 2 bases, J shed 3 bases, and the junction held 13 bases outside the gene matches. Germline V gene data show CDR1 as MGHDK and CDR2 as SYGVNS. The length of the CDR3 is 18 residues. CDR3 sequence reads: CASSETLLQGRSGNTIYF. The CDR3 DNA sequence: TGTGCCAGCAGTGAAACCCTTTTACAGGGGAGAAGTGGAAACACCATATATTTT.

The V call is TRBV29-1, the J call TRBJ2-7; possible D gene TRBD2, 5 bases. The CDR3 sequence is 12 residues long. Germline V gives CDR1 SQVTM, CDR2 ANQGSEA. The CDR3 DNA is TGCAGTGCCCGTCAGGACTTCAACGAGCAGTACTTC. This sequence encodes CSARQDFNEQYF.

The chain links TRBV29-1 to TRBJ2-2; 9 nucleotides agree with TRBD1. Trimming took 7 bases from V and 13 from J; bases not matched to a gene: 13. CDR3 size: 13 residues. Germline V gene data show CDR1 as SQVTM and CDR2 as ANQGSEA. The CDR3 sequence: CSGRTGASGGLFF. CDR3 DNA: TGCAGCGGTCGGACAGGGGCAAGCGGTGGGCTGTTTTTT.

In its sample, this clone was seen a few times. The V and J genes are TRBV5-1 and TRBJ2-5; 11 nucleotides agree with TRBD2. Trimming at V came to 6 bases and at J to 3 bases, leaving 7 bases not matched to a gene. The CDR3 is 15 amino acids. Per germline, CDR1 SGHRS and CDR2 YFSETQ. The chain's CDR3 is CASKKGTSGEETQYF. The DNA for the CDR3 is TGCGCCAGCAAAAAGGGGACTAGCGGTGAAGAGACCCAGTACTTC.

As to this clone: Other DNA variants within this sample encode the same CDR3. The CDR3 sequence: CSVVGSGGSTDTQYF. The CDR3, as DNA: TGCAGCGTTGTGGGTAGCGGGGGGAGCACAGATACGCAGTATTTT. The chain carries TRBV29-1 and TRBJ2-3; 10 nucleotides agree with TRBD2. Germline V CDR1 and CDR2: SQVTM, ANQGSEA. This CDR3 has 15 residues. V lost 4 bases and J lost 0; bases outside the gene matches: 4.

V usage is TRBV29-1 and J usage is TRBJ1-1; no firm D call. With 4 bases removed from V and 5 bases from J, the gap between germline ends came to 14 bases. Germline CDR1 is SQVTM and CDR2 is ANQGSEA. CDR3 size: 13 residues. DNA for the CDR3: TGCAGCGTTGCTCAGACTACTAGGACTGAAGCTTTCTTT. This translates into CSVAQTTRTEAFF.

For the CDR3, the DNA is TGTGCCAGCAGCCCCAGAGCGGGGGACTCCTACAATGAGCAGTTCTTC. Encoded protein: CASSPRAGDSYNEQFF. The J gene is TRBJ2-1, the V gene TRBV5-4, with 8 bases identical to TRBD2. Germline lookup yields CDR1 SGHNT and CDR2 YYREEE (reference sequence). J was trimmed by 0 bases and V by 4 bases; bases with no gene match: 6. There are 16 residues in the CDR3.

The J gene is TRBJ2-1, the V gene TRBV6-5, with TRBD1 matching over 8 bases. With V trimmed by 6 bases and J by 7 bases, 5 bases remained unmatched. Germline V gene data show CDR1 as MNHEY and CDR2 as SVGAGI. This CDR3 comprises 13 residues. CDR3 DNA sequence: TGTGCCAGCAGGACAACAGGGGGTAATGAGCAGTTCTTC. Its translation: CASRTTGGNEQFF.

This clone has at least ten counts. J is TRBJ2-2 and V is TRBV11-2, with unresolved D. Per the germline V gene, CDR1 is SGHAT and CDR2 is FQNNGV. The CDR3 is made up of 13 amino acids. Trimming left V 4 bases short and J 6 bases short, with 9 bases between. CDR3 region: CASSSGRSGELFF. The CDR3 region has the DNA TGTGCCAGCAGCTCAGGCAGATCCGGGGAGCTGTTTTTT.

The table lists this clone with a few counts. The CDR3 region is CASSSLLAGGNEQYF. The CDR3 DNA sequence: TGTGCCAGCAGTTCCCTACTAGCGGGGGGGAACGAGCAGTACTTC. The V call is TRBV6-5, the J call TRBJ2-7; 13 bases line up with TRBD2. CDR1 is MNHEY and CDR2 is SVGAGI in the germline V gene. The J segment lost 5 bases and the V segment lost 4 bases, leaving 5 bases of the junction unmatched. This CDR3 spans 15 amino acids.

The CDR3 protein is CASSTDRLNTEAFF. The CDR3 DNA follows: TGTGCCAGCAGTACCGACAGGTTGAACACTGAAGCTTTCTTT. V gene TRBV6-1 combines with J gene TRBJ1-1; D might be TRBD1 (6 bases). The V end was cut by 5 bases, the J end by 0 bases, with 10 bases between. The CDR3 consists of 14 residues. Germline assignment: CDR1 MNHNS and CDR2 SASEGT.

This clone has only a few counts. V and J are TRBV7-8 and TRBJ2-5; 10 bases line up with TRBD1. CDR1 SGHVS and CDR2 FQNEAQ come from the germline V gene. V was clipped by 5 bases and J by 1 base; unmatched bases: 10. CDR3 length: 17 amino acids. The CDR3 coding sequence is TGTGCCAGCAGCCTTCGGACAGGACAGGGGGGCCAAGAGACCCAGTACTTC. It is translated as CASSLRTGQGGQETQYF.

This clone was counted only a few times. This chain links TRBV25-1 with TRBJ2-7, with D maybe TRBD2 (6 bases). This CDR3 has 14 residues. The germline V gene has CDR1 MGHDK and CDR2 SYGVNS. The ends were cut back, 4 bases at V and 2 bases at J, with 12 bases in the middle. CDR3: CASSAPGETYEQYF. The CDR3 bases are TGTGCCAGCAGTGCCCCGGGAGAAACCTACGAGCAGTACTTC.

The J gene is TRBJ1-1, the V gene TRBV4-3, with D maybe TRBD1 (5 bases). The V end lost 0 bases, the J end lost 5 bases, and 10 bases lay between the germline ends. Germline V gene data show CDR1 as LGHNA and CDR2 as YSLEER. The CDR3 totals 14 residues. CDR3 bases: TGCGCCAGCAGCCAAGAGGGACGGGGTACTGAAGCTTTCTTT. As protein: CASSQEGRGTEAFF.

The chain carries TRBV7-2 and TRBJ2-1, with no clear D. Per germline, CDR1 SGHTA and CDR2 FQGNSA. This CDR3 comprises 15 residues. Trimming stripped 5 bases from V and 6 bases from J, with 17 bases between. The CDR3 here is CASSAPAVWSNEQFF. In DNA, the CDR3 is TGTGCCAGCAGCGCCCCCGCGGTATGGTCCAATGAGCAGTTCTTC.

The rearrangement links TRBV5-1 to TRBJ2-7, with D perhaps matching TRBD1 or TRBD2 (5 bases each). CDR3 size: 14 residues. Trimming took off 4 bases at V and 3 bases at J, with 14 bases between the two ends. From germline, CDR1 is SGHRS and CDR2 YFSETQ. This CDR3 reads CASSPGGDHYEQYF. The CDR3, as DNA: TGCGCCAGCAGCCCAGGTGGGGACCACTACGAGCAGTACTTC.

This clone was observed a single time. The chain has TRBV6-6 and TRBJ2-3; TRBD2 matches 9 bases. V trimming: 2 bases; J trimming: 4 bases; junction bases outside the gene matches: 7. From germline, CDR1 is MNHNY and CDR2 SVGAGI (reference sequence). The CDR3 runs to 16 residues. The CDR3 loop reads CASSYLPSGVADTQYF. The CDR3 DNA follows: TGTGCCAGCAGTTACCTCCCTAGCGGGGTCGCAGATACGCAGTATTTT.

The chain is built from TRBV19 and TRBJ2-3, with D possibly being TRBD1 or TRBD2 (5 bases each). Trimming removed 4 bases at V and 1 base at J, with 15 bases between. The CDR3 loop spans 16 amino acids. CDR1 and CDR2 (germline): LNHDA, SQIVND (reference sequence). CDR3 DNA sequence: TGTGCCAGTAGTACCCCTCGGGGCGCACGCACAGATACGCAGTATTTT. Its protein is CASSTPRGARTDTQYF.